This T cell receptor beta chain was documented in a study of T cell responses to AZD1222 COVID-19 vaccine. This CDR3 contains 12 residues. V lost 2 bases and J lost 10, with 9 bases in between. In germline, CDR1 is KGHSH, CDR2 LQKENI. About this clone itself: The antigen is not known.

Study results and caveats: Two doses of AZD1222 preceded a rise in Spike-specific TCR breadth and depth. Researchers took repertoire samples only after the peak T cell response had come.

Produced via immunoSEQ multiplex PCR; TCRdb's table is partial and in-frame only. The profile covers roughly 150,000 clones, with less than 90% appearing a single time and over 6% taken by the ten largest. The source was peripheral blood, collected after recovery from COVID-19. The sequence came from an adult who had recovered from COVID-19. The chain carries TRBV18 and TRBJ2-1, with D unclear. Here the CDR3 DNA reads TGTGCCAGCTCACCAAGGTCCGACGAGCAGTTCTTC. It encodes CASSPRSDEQFF. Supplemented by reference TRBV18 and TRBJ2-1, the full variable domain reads NAGVMQNPRHLVRRRGQEARLRCSPMKGHSHVYWYRQLPEEGLKFMVYLQKENIIDESGMPKERFSAEFPKEGPSILRIQQVVRGDSAAYFCASSPRSDEQFFGPGTRLTVL.